These 10 T cell receptor beta chains share one sample of origin, sequenced in a study of response to subunit inactivated influenza vaccine. MiXCR was run by TCRdb on the RT-PCR reads, yielding one entry per CDR3 protein. This sample has more than 150,000 distinct CDR3 sequences, with about 10% found just once. Source: CD8+ T cells sorted from PBMCs, taken about 24 months after vaccination. These receptors originate from a man between 50 and 70 years old who received an inactivated influenza vaccine.

This clonotype occurred many times. The chain joins TRBV28 to TRBJ2-1, with D possibly matching TRBD2 (5 bases). Germline V gene data show CDR1 as MDHEN and CDR2 as SYDVKM. The CDR3 totals 14 residues. The V end lost 5 bases, the J end lost 8 bases, and 16 bases lay between the germline ends. In nucleotides, the CDR3 is TGTGCCAGCAGTCCCACTTGGCGTAGCGATGAGCAGTTCTTC. The encoded protein is CASSPTWRSDEQFF.

This clonotype showed up just a few times. The rearrangement joins TRBV7-2 to TRBJ2-3; TRBD2 matches at 9 bases. The CDR3 has 16 amino acids. V dropped 0 bases and J dropped 2; count of bases not matched to a gene: 3. CDR1 is SGHTA, CDR2 FQGNSA, per germline. CDR3 DNA: TGTGCCAGCAGCTTAGCGGCGGGAGGGTTCACAGATACGCAGTATTTT. Residues: CASSLAAGGFTDTQYF.

V usage is TRBV27 and J usage is TRBJ2-3; D is ambiguous. The germline V and J ends were trimmed by 2 bases and 2 bases, with 8 bases remaining between them. From germline, CDR1 is MNHEY and CDR2 SMNVEV (reference sequence). The CDR3 is 14 amino acids. This CDR3 is CASSLTPLTDTQYF. The CDR3 nucleotides are TGTGCCAGCAGTTTAACCCCCCTCACAGATACGCAGTATTTT.

As to this clonotype: Just one base apart from a much larger clone, this may be a read error. V is TRBV25-1 and J is TRBJ2-1, with 14 positions matching TRBD2. This CDR3 is 14 amino acids long. Germline-derived CDR1 and CDR2 are MGHDK and SYGVNS. Trimming cost V 7 bases and J 6 bases; bases outside gene matches: 2. DNA of the CDR3: TGTGCCAGCACCGGACTAGCGGGAGGCAATGAGCAGTTCTTC. Protein: CASTGLAGGNEQFF.

This clonotype was counted at least ten times. V usage is TRBV6-1 and J usage is TRBJ2-7; perhaps TRBD1 as D (5 bases). Germline V gene data show CDR1 as MNHNS and CDR2 as SASEGT. There are 15 residues in the CDR3. V was trimmed by 1 base and J by 3 bases, leaving 13 bases between them. The CDR3 loop reads CASSEGTGMNYEQYF. The CDR3 DNA follows: TGTGCCAGCAGTGAAGGAACAGGAATGAACTACGAGCAGTACTTC.

This clonotype was detected only a few times. V and J are TRBV15 and TRBJ2-7, with D possibly matching TRBD2 (6 bases). V was pared by 1 base and J by 7 bases, with 11 bases between. CDR3 size: 13 residues. Germline CDR1 and CDR2: LNHNV and YYDKDF (reference sequence). The CDR3 coding sequence is TGTGCCACCAGCAGAGGGAGGGGCTGGGAGCAGTACTTC. It yields the protein CATSRGRGWEQYF. Full variable domain (rest looked up from reference TRBV15 and TRBJ2-7): DAMVIQNPRYQVTQFGKPVTLSCSQTLNHNVMYWYQQKSSQAPKLLFHYYDKDFNNEADTPDNFQSRRPNTSFCFLDIRSPGLGDTAMYLCATSRGRGWEQYFGPGTRLTVT.

This clonotype was counted ten times or more. CDR3 nucleotide sequence: TGTGCCAGCAGCCAAGATTTCGCGGGAGAGGCCTACAATGAGCAGTTCTTC. Translating gives CASSQDFAGEAYNEQFF. The chain has TRBV3-1 and TRBJ2-1; 7 bases fit TRBD2. The germline V gene has CDR1 LGHDT and CDR2 YNNKEL (reference sequence). V was pared by 0 bases and J by 2 bases, with 7 bases of the junction left unmatched. The CDR3 runs 17 residues.

In its sample, this clonotype was seen many times. The chain employs TRBV6-5 and TRBJ2-2; no reliable D call. Trimming stripped 0 bases from V and 6 bases from J, with 8 bases between. Germline V gives CDR1 MNHEY, CDR2 SVGAGI. This CDR3 contains 14 residues. The CDR3 loop is CASSYSVFAGELFF. The CDR3 DNA follows: TGTGCCAGCAGTTACTCCGTTTTCGCCGGGGAGCTGTTTTTT.

A few counts support this clonotype. The V call is TRBV7-8, the J call TRBJ2-5; 7 bases match TRBD2. V lost 7 bases and J lost 4; bases outside the gene matches: 6. This CDR3 comprises 13 residues. The V gene's germline CDR1 is SGHVS and CDR2 FQNEAQ. The CDR3 sequence is CASTLRELETQYF. The CDR3 DNA follows: TGTGCCAGCACCTTGCGGGAGCTAGAGACCCAGTACTTC.

This clonotype was recorded many times. CDR3 sequence reads: CASSLEHQETQYF. Here the CDR3 DNA reads TGTGCCAGCAGCTTGGAGCATCAAGAGACCCAGTACTTC. The chain employs TRBV5-6 and TRBJ2-5; D call uncertain. The CDR3 extends over 13 amino acids. Germline CDR1 is SGHDT and CDR2 is YYEEEE. V was clipped by 0 bases and J by 2 bases, with 5 bases between them.